This passage covers 27 T cell receptor beta chains from one sample sequenced in a study of cytomegalovirus exposure and HLA in healthy donors. It was with 60 Vbeta and 13 Jbeta primers that the PCR ran. Profiled with immunoSEQ multiplex PCR; TCRdb holds only in-frame clones, not every one. The sample includes about 140,000 clones, 82% seen only once; the top ten take approximately 9.7%. The material sequenced was PBMCs. All receptors derive from a woman aged 55-75 years in good health and CMV-seropositive.

This sequence joins TRBV4-2 and TRBJ2-6, with D perhaps matching TRBD2 (6 bases). The germline gives CDR1 LGHNA, CDR2 YNFKEQ. The CDR3 is made up of 22 amino acids. V lost 0 bases, J lost 1 base, and 25 bases lay in between. CDR3 in DNA: TGTGCCAGCAGCCAAGATGGGAACTCCCCCAACGCGGGGCCATCTGGGGCCAACGTCCTGACTTTC. This codes for CASSQDGNSPNAGPSGANVLTF.

There are a few counts of this clone. V gene TRBV6-6 combines with J gene TRBJ2-5, with TRBD1 identical over 8 bases. Judging by the DNA end, TRBJ2-7 fits better; the J call may be wrong. The CDR3 covers 14 residues. Germline V CDR1 and CDR2: MNHNY, SVGAGI (reference sequence). CDR3 residues: CASSRTGTTYEQYF. Here the CDR3 DNA reads TGTGCCAGCAGCCGGACAGGGACAACCTACGAGCAGTACTTC.

This chain uses TRBV11-3 with TRBJ2-7; 9 bases are shared with TRBD1. V lost 0 bases and J lost 3; bases outside the gene matches: 3. The CDR3 consists of 15 residues. Germline assignment: CDR1 SGHNT and CDR2 YENEEA. DNA for the CDR3: TGTGCCAGCAGCTTAGACGACAGGGGGTACTACGAGCAGTACTTC. It is translated as CASSLDDRGYYEQYF. Supplemented by reference TRBV11-3 and TRBJ2-7, the full variable domain reads EAGVVQSPRYKIIEKKQPVAFWCNPISGHNTLYWYLQNLGQGPELLIRYENEEAVDDSQLPKDRFSAERLKGVDSTLKIQPAELGDSAVYLCASSLDDRGYYEQYFGPGTRLTVT.

The chain recombines TRBV5-1 with TRBJ1-4; 8 nucleotides agree with TRBD1. Germline CDR1 is SGHRS and CDR2 is YFSETQ. The CDR3 contains 14 residues. The junction had 7 bases not matched to a gene; V was cut back by 4 bases and J by 8 bases. In nucleotides, the CDR3 is TGCGCCAGCAGCCCCGGGACAGGTCACGAAAAACTGTTTTTT. It codes for CASSPGTGHEKLFF. The full variable domain, with the rest looked up from reference TRBV5-1 and TRBJ1-4, is KAGVTQTPRYLIKTRGQQVTLSCSPISGHRSVSWYQQTPGQGLQFLFEYFSETQRNKGNFPGRFSGRQFSNSRSEMNVSTLELGDSALYLCASSPGTGHEKLFFGSGTQLSVL.

The V and J genes are TRBV30 and TRBJ1-2; possibly TRBD1 for D (6 bases). The V gene lost 4 bases and the J gene lost 0 bases, with 15 bases spanning the gap. The CDR3 covers 15 residues. Germline V gene lookup returns CDR1 GTSNPN and CDR2 SVGIG (reference sequence). The CDR3 nucleotides read TGTGCCTGGAACACCTCTACAGGGACTAACTATGGCTACACCTTC. It is translated as CAWNTSTGTNYGYTF.

This chain links TRBV9 with TRBJ2-7; TRBD2 aligns across 9 bases. V was clipped by 2 bases and J by 1 base; unmatched bases: 4. This CDR3 is 15 amino acids long. CDR1 is SGDLS, CDR2 YYNGEE, per germline. CDR3 loop: CASSVLAGGSYEQYF. The CDR3 coding sequence is TGTGCCAGCAGCGTGCTGGCGGGAGGGTCCTACGAGCAGTACTTC.

This clone occurred a few times. V gene TRBV5-6 combines with J gene TRBJ2-7; no firm D call. The germline V and J ends were trimmed by 2 bases and 5 bases, with 11 bases remaining between them. CDR1 and CDR2 (germline): SGHDT, YYEEEE. The CDR3 contains 13 residues. CDR3 sequence (DNA): TGTGCCAGCAGCTTACGGTCCGCCGACGAGCAGTACTTC. It codes for CASSLRSADEQYF.

This chain joins TRBV7-2 and TRBJ1-1; D might be TRBD1 (6 bases). Germline CDR1 SGHTA, CDR2 FQGNSA. V shed 1 base and J shed 4 bases, with 10 bases lying between them. The CDR3 consists of 14 residues. This chain's CDR3 is CASSLEDSFTEAFF. The DNA of the CDR3 is TGTGCCAGCAGCTTAGAGGACAGTTTCACTGAAGCTTTCTTT. Filled out from reference TRBV7-2 and TRBJ1-1, the complete variable domain reads GAGVSQSPSNKVTEKGKDVELRCDPISGHTALYWYRQSLGQGLEFLIYFQGNSAPDKSGLPSDRFSAERTGGSVSTLTIQRTQQEDSAVYLCASSLEDSFTEAFFGQGTRLTVV.

In nucleotides, the CDR3 is TGTGCCATCAGTGAGGACACCGTGGGTGGCTACACCTTC. This sequence encodes CAISEDTVGGYTF. This sequence joins TRBV10-3 and TRBJ1-2; the D is unclear. The CDR3 has 13 amino acids. Trimming pared 2 bases from V and 7 bases from J, leaving 11 bases between. Germline CDR1 ENHRY, CDR2 SYGVKD.

The V gene is TRBV7-2, the J gene TRBJ2-3; D not certain. The germline V and J ends were trimmed by 1 base and 5 bases, with 16 bases remaining between them. The V gene's germline CDR1 is SGHTA and CDR2 FQGNSA. The CDR3 has 16 residues. As DNA, the CDR3 is TGTGCCAGCAGCTTAGTGAGGAATCCGCTTGGAGATACGCAGTATTTT. Translating gives CASSLVRNPLGDTQYF.

The chain uses TRBV6-1 and TRBJ1-5; D not certain. CDR1 is MNHNS, CDR2 SASEGT, per germline. Trimming left V 6 bases short and J 0 bases short, with 12 bases between. This CDR3 contains 15 residues. In DNA, the CDR3 is TGTGCCAGCAGCGTTGGAGGAGATAGCAATCAGCCCCAGCATTTT. Translation gives CASSVGGDSNQPQHF.

The sample holds one count of this clone. The chain has TRBV7-9 and TRBJ2-1; 9 bases agree with TRBD2. The CDR3 consists of 17 residues. Germline V gene sequence: CDR1 SEHNR, CDR2 FQNEAQ (reference sequence). The junction had 12 bases not matched to a gene; V was cut back by 2 bases and J by 7 bases. The CDR3 sequence: CASSLTSGASGMNEQFF. The CDR3 bases are TGTGCCAGCAGCTTAACTTCCGGGGCTAGCGGGATGAATGAGCAGTTCTTC.

The rearrangement joins TRBV6-4 to TRBJ1-1; weak D call: TRBD1 (5 bases). The length of the CDR3 is 13 residues. Trimming took off 5 bases at V and 0 bases at J, with 7 bases between the two ends. CDR1 is MRHNA, CDR2 SNTAGT, per germline. CDR3 nucleotides: TGTGCCAGCAGTCAGGGAATGAACACTGAAGCTTTCTTT. Its protein is CASSQGMNTEAFF.

As regards this clone: One junction end does not reproduce the germline sequence, and a read error may be involved. The genes are TRBV19 and TRBJ1-1, with a tentative D call TRBD1 (6 bases). The CDR3 is 15 residues long. Germline CDR1 reads LNHDA; CDR2 reads SQIVND (reference sequence). The CDR3, as DNA: TGTGCCAGTAGTCCCGAGACAGGACCCACCACTGAAACTTTCTTT. Amino acid sequence: CASSPETGPTTETFF.

The gene calls are TRBV5-1 and TRBJ2-5, with TRBD2 matching 9 bases. The CDR3 length is 18 residues. Unmatched junction bases numbered 17, after V lost 4 bases and J lost 4 bases. In germline, CDR1 is SGHRS, CDR2 YFSETQ. The CDR3 DNA follows: TGCGCCAGCAGCCGCGGGGCGTCCGCGAGCGGGAGGTTAGAGACCCAGTACTTC. This sequence encodes CASSRGASASGRLETQYF.

This clone was seen more than once but under ten times. The chain is built from TRBV11-1 and TRBJ2-5; 11 positions match TRBD2. The CDR3 spans 16 residues. Unmatched junction bases numbered 8, after V lost 4 bases and J lost 4 bases. In germline, CDR1 is SGHAT, CDR2 FQDESV (reference sequence). The CDR3 spells CASSYTGLAGGETQYF. CDR3 bases: TGTGCCAGCAGCTATACGGGCCTAGCGGGAGGAGAGACCCAGTACTTC.

This clone occurred once. The chain is built from TRBV7-9 and TRBJ2-1, with a tentative D call TRBD2 (6 bases). Trimming pared 2 bases from V and 3 bases from J, leaving 14 bases between. Germline V gene sequence: CDR1 SEHNR, CDR2 FQNEAQ (reference sequence). The CDR3 runs to 16 residues. CDR3 residues: CASSLSLAKHYNEQFF. The CDR3 DNA reads TGTGCCAGCAGCTTAAGTCTAGCGAAGCACTACAATGAGCAGTTCTTC.

In this sample, this clone turned up a few times. The rearrangement links TRBV28 to TRBJ2-7; 8 bases are a match to TRBD2. The V gene end was trimmed by 6 bases and the J gene end by 5 bases; junction bases not matched to a gene: 15. The CDR3 consists of 16 residues. Germline V CDR1 and CDR2: MDHEN, SYDVKM. The CDR3 DNA reads as TGTGCCAGCAGGAACCGTCCGGGACTAGTAGACAACGAGCAGTACTTC. Protein product: CASRNRPGLVDNEQYF.

V gene TRBV7-2 combines with J gene TRBJ1-2; tentatively, D is TRBD1 (6 bases). Germline V gene data show CDR1 as SGHTA and CDR2 as FQGNSA. V was clipped by 5 bases and J by 4 bases, with 14 bases between them. CDR3 length: 14 amino acids. In nucleotides, the CDR3 is TGTGCCAGCAGCCTTGGTACAGGGACCTATGGCTACACCTTC. Translated, it gives CASSLGTGTYGYTF. The entire variable domain, with the rest obtained from reference TRBV7-2 and TRBJ1-2, is as follows: GAGVSQSPSNKVTEKGKDVELRCDPISGHTALYWYRQSLGQGLEFLIYFQGNSAPDKSGLPSDRFSAERTGGSVSTLTIQRTQQEDSAVYLCASSLGTGTYGYTFGSGTRLTVV.

This chain links TRBV5-1 with TRBJ1-1; D gene uncertain. Trimming cost V 7 bases and J 0 bases, with 10 bases left between them. The CDR3 is made up of 13 amino acids. Per the germline V gene, CDR1 is SGHRS and CDR2 is YFSETQ. The DNA for the CDR3 is TGCGCCAGCTCCCAGGCCCTGAACACTGAAGCTTTCTTT. Residues: CASSQALNTEAFF.

Only one count was recorded for this clone. The CDR3 reads CAWSLAQETQYF. In DNA, the CDR3 is TGTGCCTGGAGTCTAGCCCAAGAGACCCAGTACTTC. The chain uses TRBV30 and TRBJ2-5; possibly TRBD2 for D (5 bases). This CDR3 has 12 residues. Per the germline V gene, CDR1 is GTSNPN and CDR2 is SVGIG (reference sequence). Trimming removed 2 bases from V and 1 base from J, with 5 bases in between.

The chain joins TRBV28 to TRBJ2-7; D may be TRBD1 (6 bases). Trimming shortened V by 3 bases and J by 2 bases, and 14 bases separated the two germline ends. The length of the CDR3 is 15 residues. Germline V gene data show CDR1 as MDHEN and CDR2 as SYDVKM. DNA for the CDR3: TGTGCCAGCAGTTTCGTCAGGGGTGACGCCTACGAGCAGTACTTC. Its translation is CASSFVRGDAYEQYF.

The V gene is TRBV9, the J gene TRBJ2-7; D remains unclear. This CDR3 has 14 amino acids. CDR1 is SGDLS, CDR2 YYNGEE, per germline. The V gene lost 0 bases and the J gene lost 2 bases, with 9 bases spanning the gap. CDR3 loop: CASSVAAGTYEQYF. DNA for the CDR3: TGTGCCAGCAGCGTAGCCGCAGGTACCTACGAGCAGTACTTC.

The gene calls are TRBV2 and TRBJ1-5; D call uncertain. The V end was cut by 4 bases, the J end by 4 bases, with 11 bases between. Germline CDR1 reads SNHLY; CDR2 reads FYNNEI. CDR3 size: 14 residues. This CDR3 reads CASSGDTSNQPQHF. The CDR3, as DNA: TGTGCCAGCAGTGGAGACACATCAAATCAGCCCCAGCATTTT.

The chain couples TRBV7-3 to TRBJ2-2; 11 bases align to TRBD1. V dropped 6 bases and J dropped 11; count of bases not matched to a gene: 14. The CDR3 has 16 residues. Looked up from germline, CDR1 is SGHTA and CDR2 is FQGTGA. CDR3 bases: TGTGCCAGCAGTACCCGGACAGGGGGCAACTTCGGAGAGCTGTTTTTT. Residues: CASSTRTGGNFGELFF.

The chain carries TRBV19 and TRBJ1-1; tentatively, D is TRBD1 (5 bases). Germline CDR1 LNHDA, CDR2 SQIVND (reference sequence). Deletions cut 3 bases from V and 7 bases from J, with 15 bases between. The CDR3 sequence is 14 residues long. Here the CDR3 reads CASSIISRQIEAFF. The DNA for the CDR3 is TGTGCCAGTAGTATTATATCAAGACAGATTGAAGCTTTCTTT.

The chain links TRBV28 to TRBJ1-5; D call uncertain. This CDR3 comprises 12 residues. Trimming stripped 1 base from V and 6 bases from J, with 4 bases between. Germline loops: CDR1 MDHEN, CDR2 SYDVKM. The CDR3 region has the DNA TGTGCCAGCAGTTTATTTCTTCAGCCCCAGCATTTT. It translates to CASSLFLQPQHF.